Listed below are T cell receptor beta chains from one sample, sequenced in a study of vaccination effects on CD4 cells after COVID-19. These receptors lack a known antigen. The data were produced by immunoSEQ multiplex PCR, yet TCRdb's version contains in-frame clones alone and is incomplete. The table records about 45,000 clones, 72% of them present only once. Here the sequenced sample was CD4+ T cells from PBMCs cultured without peptide, taken after COVID-19 vaccination. Every receptor here comes from a human donor who received a COVID-19 vaccine. Each CDR3 is given with its conserved first and last residue. Fields, in order: clone size, D gene, V gene, J gene, CDR3 protein, CDR3 DNA. A D gene is named only where the DNA matches it firmly. Some rows have no size entry. The others give once, few or many, or a class for an expanded clone.

abundance: .; d_gene: TRBD2; v_gene: TRBV19; j_gene: TRBJ2-7; CDR3aa: CASSRGLAGISYEQYF; CDR3nt: TGTGCCAGTAGTAGGGGACTAGCGGGAATCTCCTACGAGCAGTACTTC
abundance: .; d_gene: TRBD1; v_gene: TRBV29-1; j_gene: TRBJ2-7; CDR3aa: CSVLPGQHSYEQYF; CDR3nt: TGCAGCGTCCTTCCGGGACAGCACTCCTACGAGCAGTACTTC
abundance: once; d_gene: .; v_gene: TRBV29-1; j_gene: TRBJ2-1; CDR3aa: CSVIVGRGFGEQFF; CDR3nt: TGCAGCGTTATAGTTGGACGGGGGTTTGGTGAGCAGTTCTTC
abundance: .; d_gene: TRBD1; v_gene: TRBV30; j_gene: TRBJ2-2; CDR3aa: CAWSVRNPRGRTGELFF; CDR3nt: TGTGCCTGGAGTGTACGCAACCCCAGGGGGCGAACCGGGGAGCTGTTTTTT
abundance: .; d_gene: .; v_gene: TRBV18; j_gene: TRBJ2-7; CDR3aa: CASTLRGWDDREQYF; CDR3nt: TGTGCCAGCACCCTACGGGGATGGGACGATAGGGAGCAGTACTTC
abundance: .; d_gene: .; v_gene: TRBV19; j_gene: TRBJ1-2; CDR3aa: CASSILDRRSYGYTF; CDR3nt: TGTGCCAGTAGTATACTGGACCGAAGGAGCTATGGCTACACCTTC
abundance: .; d_gene: .; v_gene: TRBV15; j_gene: TRBJ1-2; CDR3aa: CATSRGGGYGYTF; CDR3nt: TGTGCCACCAGCAGAGGAGGGGGCTATGGCTACACCTTC
abundance: .; d_gene: TRBD2; v_gene: TRBV2; j_gene: TRBJ2-1; CDR3aa: CASVAGGHSPQFF; CDR3nt: TGTGCCAGCGTAGCGGGGGGGCATTCCCCGCAGTTCTTC
abundance: .; d_gene: .; v_gene: TRBV21-1; j_gene: TRBJ2-5; CDR3aa: CASRLERGVLGLETQYF; CDR3nt: TGTGCCAGCAGGCTGGAGCGAGGGGTCTTGGGTTTGGAGACCCAGTACTTC
abundance: once; d_gene: .; v_gene: TRBV3-1/TRBV3-2; j_gene: TRBJ1-3; CDR3aa: CASSHFKPGARYSGNTIYF; CDR3nt: TGTGCCAGCAGCCATTTTAAACCAGGGGCGAGATACTCTGGAAACACCATATATTTT
abundance: .; d_gene: .; v_gene: TRBV5-4; j_gene: TRBJ2-1; CDR3aa: CASSLAGDGIYNEQFF; CDR3nt: TGTGCCAGCAGCTTGGCAGGGGACGGAATCTACAATGAGCAGTTCTTC
abundance: .; d_gene: TRBD1; v_gene: TRBV18; j_gene: TRBJ1-6; CDR3aa: CASSRDRGGSPLHF; CDR3nt: TGTGCCAGCTCACGTGACAGGGGAGGTTCACCCCTCCACTTT
abundance: .; d_gene: .; v_gene: TRBV23-1; j_gene: TRBJ1-3; CDR3aa: CASSQDASGNTIYF; CDR3nt: TGCGCCAGCAGTCAGGATGCGAGTGGAAACACCATATATTTT
abundance: once; d_gene: .; v_gene: TRBV11-3; j_gene: TRBJ2-5; CDR3aa: CASSLEGRQETQYF; CDR3nt: TGTGCCAGCAGCTTAGAAGGACGTCAAGAGACCCAGTACTTC
abundance: .; d_gene: TRBD2; v_gene: TRBV9; j_gene: TRBJ2-3; CDR3aa: CASSSRGGGAAGGADTQYF; CDR3nt: TGTGCCAGCAGCTCCCGCGGGGGGGGTGCGGCGGGCGGTGCAGATACGCAGTATTTT
abundance: .; d_gene: TRBD2; v_gene: TRBV6-6; j_gene: TRBJ2-3; CDR3aa: CASSGRGGRTDTQYF; CDR3nt: TGTGCCAGCAGTGGCCGGGGGGGCCGGACAGATACGCAGTATTTT
abundance: .; d_gene: TRBD1; v_gene: TRBV19; j_gene: TRBJ2-4; CDR3aa: CASSPSWRQGTKNIQYF; CDR3nt: TGTGCCAGTAGTCCCTCGTGGCGACAGGGGACCAAAAACATTCAGTACTTC
abundance: .; d_gene: .; v_gene: TRBV10-1; j_gene: TRBJ2-2; CDR3aa: CASSGHGTGELFF; CDR3nt: TGCGCCAGCAGTGGACACGGAACCGGGGAGCTGTTTTTT